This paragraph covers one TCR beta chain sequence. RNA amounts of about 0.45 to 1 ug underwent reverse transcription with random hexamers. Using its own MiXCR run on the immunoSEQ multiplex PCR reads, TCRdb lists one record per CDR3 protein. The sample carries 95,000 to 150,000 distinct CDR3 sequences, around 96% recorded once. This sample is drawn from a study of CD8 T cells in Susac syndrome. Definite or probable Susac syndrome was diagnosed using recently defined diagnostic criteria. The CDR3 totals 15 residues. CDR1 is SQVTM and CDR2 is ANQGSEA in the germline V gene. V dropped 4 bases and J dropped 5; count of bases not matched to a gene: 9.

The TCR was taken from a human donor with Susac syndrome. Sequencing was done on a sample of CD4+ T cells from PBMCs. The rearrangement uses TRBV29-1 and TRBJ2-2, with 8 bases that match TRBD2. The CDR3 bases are TGCAGCGTTGGAAGGAGCGGGAGTGGGACCGGGGAGCTGTTTTTT. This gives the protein CSVGRSGSGTGELFF.